The 2 T cell receptor beta chains presented below share a single source sample, sequenced in a study of CD4 T cells in relation to SARS-CoV-2 and coronaviruses (dated by TCRdb to about 2021). Libraries were prepared through the immunoSEQ multiplex PCR assay. Drawn from immuneACCESS, this table holds only the in-frame rearrangements with V and J called that TCRdb kept. Clones are partly lost; checked studies trace under half to an unresolved V gene and leave the rest unexplained. The sample table records some 32,000 clones; around 80% of these occur just once. The ten largest clones add up to around 3.1% of the sample. Antigens of these TCRs are unknown. Material: memory CD4+ T cells from PBMCs, cultured in vitro. In light of the paper, this sample's cell subset or site label describes: memory (non-naive) CD4+ T cells. The receptor set was obtained from an adult with COVID-19.

The V and J genes are TRBV7-3 and TRBJ2-1; TRBD2 matches at 9 bases. The germline V gene encodes CDR1 SGHTA and CDR2 FQGTGA. The CDR3 is 15 amino acids. Trimming removed 0 bases from V and 7 bases from J; junction bases left unmatched: 4. CDR3 nucleotide sequence: TGTGCCAGCAGCTTAACTCTAGCGGGACTAAATGAGCAGTTCTTC. Its translation is CASSLTLAGLNEQFF. Based on the CDR3 plus reference TRBV7-3 and TRBJ2-1, the full variable domain is GAGVSQTPSNKVTEKGKYVELRCDPISGHTALYWYRQSLGQGPEFLIYFQGTGAADDSGLPNDRFFAVRPEGSVSTLKIQRTERGDSAVYLCASSLTLAGLNEQFFGPGTRLTVL.

J is TRBJ2-1 and V is TRBV7-8; D might be TRBD1 (6 bases). Trimming removed 2 bases from V and 5 bases from J, with 10 bases in between. The CDR3 runs 14 residues. Germline CDR1 and CDR2: SGHVS and FQNEAQ. DNA of the CDR3: TGTGCCAGCAGCTTAAGCAGGGGTCACAATGAGCAGTTCTTC. As protein: CASSLSRGHNEQFF.